This T cell receptor beta chain was sequenced during a study of early T cells in non-severe SARS-CoV-2 infection. Study information: Bulk RNA isolated from unsorted whole blood underwent sequencing; chains were not paired.

A few counts support this clonotype. TCRdb used MiXCR to reprocess the 5' RACE reads, holding one entry per CDR3 protein. This table holds about 70,000 distinct CDR3 sequences, about 4.9% found once. The CDR3 length is 14 residues. The germline V and J ends were trimmed by 8 bases and 5 bases, with 15 bases remaining between them. Germline values: CDR1 LNHDA, CDR2 SQIVND (reference sequence). The receptor was isolated from an adult who was a healthcare worker with PCR-confirmed SARS-CoV-2 infection or an uninfected control (not recorded which). The donor label of this sample is uncertain. Material: whole blood, obtained at baseline. The chain uses TRBV19 and TRBJ2-2; TRBD1 might be the D (6 bases). In nucleotides, the CDR3 is TGTGCCAGTTGGGGGCCCCCGGGGACCGGGGAGCTGTTTTTT. This translates into CASWGPPGTGELFF.